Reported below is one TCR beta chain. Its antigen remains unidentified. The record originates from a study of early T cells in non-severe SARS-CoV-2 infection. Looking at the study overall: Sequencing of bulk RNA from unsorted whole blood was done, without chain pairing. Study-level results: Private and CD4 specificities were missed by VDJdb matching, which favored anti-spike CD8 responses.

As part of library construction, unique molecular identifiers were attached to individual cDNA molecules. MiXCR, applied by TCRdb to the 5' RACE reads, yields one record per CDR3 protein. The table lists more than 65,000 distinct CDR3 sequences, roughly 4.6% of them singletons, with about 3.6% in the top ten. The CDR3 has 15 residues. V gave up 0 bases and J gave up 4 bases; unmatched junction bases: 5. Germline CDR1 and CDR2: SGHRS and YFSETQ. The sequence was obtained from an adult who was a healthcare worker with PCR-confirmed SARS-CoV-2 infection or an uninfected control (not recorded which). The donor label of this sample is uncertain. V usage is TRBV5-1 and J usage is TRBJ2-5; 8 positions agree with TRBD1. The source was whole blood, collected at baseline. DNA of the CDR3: TGCGCCAGCAGCTTGGCAGGGGGCAAGAGAGAGACCCAGTACTTC. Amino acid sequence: CASSLAGGKRETQYF.